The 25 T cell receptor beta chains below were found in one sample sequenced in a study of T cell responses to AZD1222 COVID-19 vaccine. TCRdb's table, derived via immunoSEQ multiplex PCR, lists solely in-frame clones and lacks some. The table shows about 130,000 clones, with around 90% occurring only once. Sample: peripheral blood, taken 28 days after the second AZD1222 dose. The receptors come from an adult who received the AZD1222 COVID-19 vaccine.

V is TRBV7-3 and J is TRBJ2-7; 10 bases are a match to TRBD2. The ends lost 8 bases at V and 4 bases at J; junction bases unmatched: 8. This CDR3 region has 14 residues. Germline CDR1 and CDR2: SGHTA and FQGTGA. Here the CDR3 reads CASSIAGGGYEQYF. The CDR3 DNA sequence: TGTGCCAGCTCCATAGCGGGGGGCGGATACGAGCAGTACTTC.

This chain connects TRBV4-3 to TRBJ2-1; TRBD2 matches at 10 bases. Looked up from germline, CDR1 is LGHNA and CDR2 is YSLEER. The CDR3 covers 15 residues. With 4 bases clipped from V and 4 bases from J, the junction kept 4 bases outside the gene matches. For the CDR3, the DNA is TGCGCCAGCAGCCTCCTAGCGGGAGCTTACAATGAGCAGTTCTTC. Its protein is CASSLLAGAYNEQFF.

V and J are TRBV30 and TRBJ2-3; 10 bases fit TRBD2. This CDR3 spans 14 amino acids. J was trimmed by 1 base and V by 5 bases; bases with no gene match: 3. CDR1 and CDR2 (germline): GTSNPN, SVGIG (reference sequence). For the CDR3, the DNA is TGTGCCTGGTCCACTAGCGGGGGCACAGATACGCAGTATTTT. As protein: CAWSTSGGTDTQYF.

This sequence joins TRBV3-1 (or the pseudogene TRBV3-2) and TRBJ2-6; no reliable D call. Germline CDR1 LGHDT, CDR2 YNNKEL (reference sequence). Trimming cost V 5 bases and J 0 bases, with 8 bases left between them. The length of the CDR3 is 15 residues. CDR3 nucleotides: TGTGCCAGCAGCTTTCCGCTCTCTGGGGCCAACGTCCTGACTTTC. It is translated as CASSFPLSGANVLTF.

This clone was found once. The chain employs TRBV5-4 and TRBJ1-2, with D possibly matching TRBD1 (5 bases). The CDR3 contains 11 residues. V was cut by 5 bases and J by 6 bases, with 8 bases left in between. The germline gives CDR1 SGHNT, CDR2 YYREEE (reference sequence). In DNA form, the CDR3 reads TGTGCCAGCAGTGCGACAGATGGCTACACCTTC. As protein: CASSATDGYTF.

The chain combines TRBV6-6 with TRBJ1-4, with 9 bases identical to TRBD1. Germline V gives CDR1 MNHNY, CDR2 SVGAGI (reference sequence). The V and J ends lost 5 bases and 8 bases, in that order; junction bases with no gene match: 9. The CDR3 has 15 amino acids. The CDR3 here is CASSNPGQGREKLFF. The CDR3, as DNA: TGTGCCAGCAGTAACCCGGGACAGGGAAGGGAAAAACTGTTTTTT.

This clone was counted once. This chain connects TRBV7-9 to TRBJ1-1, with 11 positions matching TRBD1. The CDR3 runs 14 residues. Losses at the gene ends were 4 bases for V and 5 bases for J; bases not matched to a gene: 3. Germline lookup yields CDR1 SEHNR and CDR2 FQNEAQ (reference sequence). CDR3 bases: TGTGCCAGCAGCTCGGGACAGGGGGAGACTGAAGCTTTCTTT. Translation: CASSSGQGETEAFF. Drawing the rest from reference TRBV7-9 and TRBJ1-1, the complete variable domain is DTGVSQNPRHKITKRGQNVTFRCDPISEHNRLYWYRQTLGQGPEFLTYFQNEAQLEKSRLLSDRFSAERPKGSFSTLEIQRTEQGDSAMYLCASSSGQGETEAFFGQGTRLTVV.

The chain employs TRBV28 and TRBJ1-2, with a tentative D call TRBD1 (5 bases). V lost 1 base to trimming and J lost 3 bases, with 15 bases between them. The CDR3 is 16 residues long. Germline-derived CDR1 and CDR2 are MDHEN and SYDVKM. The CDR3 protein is CASSLLEAGRDYGYTF. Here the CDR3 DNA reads TGTGCCAGCAGTTTATTGGAGGCAGGGAGGGACTATGGCTACACCTTC.

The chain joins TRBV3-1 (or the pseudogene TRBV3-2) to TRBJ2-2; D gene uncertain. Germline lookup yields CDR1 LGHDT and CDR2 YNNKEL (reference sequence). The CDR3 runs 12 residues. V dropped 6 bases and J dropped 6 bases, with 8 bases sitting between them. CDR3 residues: CASSTRAGELFF. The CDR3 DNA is TGTGCCAGCAGTACAAGGGCCGGGGAGCTGTTTTTT.

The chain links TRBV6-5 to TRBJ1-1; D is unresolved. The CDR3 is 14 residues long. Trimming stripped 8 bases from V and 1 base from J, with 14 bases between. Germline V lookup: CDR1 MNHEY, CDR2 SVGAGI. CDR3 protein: CASYPFLRNTEAFF. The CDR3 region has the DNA TGTGCCAGCTATCCCTTTTTAAGGAACACTGAAGCTTTCTTT.

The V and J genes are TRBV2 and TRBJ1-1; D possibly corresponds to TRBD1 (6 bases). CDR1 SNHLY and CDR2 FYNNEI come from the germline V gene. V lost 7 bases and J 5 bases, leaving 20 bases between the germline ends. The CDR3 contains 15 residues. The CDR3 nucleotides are TGTGCCAGCACGTTCCGGCTGGGGGGCGCGACTGAAGCTTTCTTT. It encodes CASTFRLGGATEAFF. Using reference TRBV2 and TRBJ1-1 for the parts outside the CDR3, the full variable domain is EPEVTQTPSHQVTQMGQEVILRCVPISNHLYFYWYRQILGQKVEFLVSFYNNEISEKSEIFDDQFSVERPDGSNFTLKIRSTKLEDSAMYFCASTFRLGGATEAFFGQGTRLTVV.

CDR3 bases: TGTGCCAGCAGCGGCCGGGCTGTACAGACCCAGTACTTC. Translated: CASSGRAVQTQYF. The chain combines TRBV7-9 with TRBJ2-5; D is unresolved. This CDR3 has 13 residues. V lost 5 bases, J lost 6 bases, and 13 bases lay in between. Germline-derived CDR1 and CDR2 are SEHNR and FQNEAQ (reference sequence).

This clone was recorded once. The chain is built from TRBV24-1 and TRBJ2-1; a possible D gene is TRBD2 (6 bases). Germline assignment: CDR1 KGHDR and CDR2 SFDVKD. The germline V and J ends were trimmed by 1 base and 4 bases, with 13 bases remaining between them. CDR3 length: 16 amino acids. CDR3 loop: CATSDFGGGVYNEQFF. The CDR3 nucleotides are TGTGCCACCAGTGATTTTGGGGGAGGAGTTTACAATGAGCAGTTCTTC.

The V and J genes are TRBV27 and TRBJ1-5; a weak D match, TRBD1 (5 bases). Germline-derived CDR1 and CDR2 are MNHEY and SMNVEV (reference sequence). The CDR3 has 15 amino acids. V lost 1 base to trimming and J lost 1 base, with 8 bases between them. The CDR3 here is CASSLLRDSNQPQHF. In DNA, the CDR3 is TGTGCCAGCAGTTTATTAAGGGACAGCAATCAGCCCCAGCATTTT.

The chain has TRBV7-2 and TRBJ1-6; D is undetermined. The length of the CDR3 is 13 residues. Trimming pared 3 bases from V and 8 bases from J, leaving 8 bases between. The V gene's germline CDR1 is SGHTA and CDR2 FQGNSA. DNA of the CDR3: TGTGCCAGCAGCTTTGGGTTTGATTCACCCCTCCACTTT. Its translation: CASSFGFDSPLHF.

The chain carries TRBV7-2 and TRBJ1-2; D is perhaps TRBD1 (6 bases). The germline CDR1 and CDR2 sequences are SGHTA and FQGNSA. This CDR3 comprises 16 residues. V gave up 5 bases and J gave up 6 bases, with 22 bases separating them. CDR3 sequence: CASSQARTDRRDGYTF. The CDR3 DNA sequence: TGTGCCAGCAGCCAGGCTAGGACAGACCGAAGGGATGGCTACACCTTC.

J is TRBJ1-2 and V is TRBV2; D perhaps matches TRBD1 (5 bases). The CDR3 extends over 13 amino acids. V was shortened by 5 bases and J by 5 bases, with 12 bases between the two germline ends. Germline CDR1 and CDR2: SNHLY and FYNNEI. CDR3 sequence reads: CASSSQVSYGYTF. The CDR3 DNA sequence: TGTGCCAGCAGTTCACAGGTCTCGTATGGCTACACCTTC. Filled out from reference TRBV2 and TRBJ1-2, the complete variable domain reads EPEVTQTPSHQVTQMGQEVILRCVPISNHLYFYWYRQILGQKVEFLVSFYNNEISEKSEIFDDQFSVERPDGSNFTLKIRSTKLEDSAMYFCASSSQVSYGYTFGSGTRLTVV.

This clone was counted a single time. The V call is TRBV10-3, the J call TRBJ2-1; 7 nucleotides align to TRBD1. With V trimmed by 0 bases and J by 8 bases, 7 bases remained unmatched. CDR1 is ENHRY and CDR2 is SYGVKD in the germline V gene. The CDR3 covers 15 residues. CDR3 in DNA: TGTGCCATCAGTGAGTCTAGGGGGCCGGGCGATGAGCAGTTCTTC. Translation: CAISESRGPGDEQFF.

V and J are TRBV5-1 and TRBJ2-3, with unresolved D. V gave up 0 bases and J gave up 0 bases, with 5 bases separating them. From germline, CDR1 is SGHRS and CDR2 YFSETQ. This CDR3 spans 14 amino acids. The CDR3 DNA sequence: TGCGCCAGCAGCTTGGGGCTAAGCACAGATACGCAGTATTTT. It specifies CASSLGLSTDTQYF.

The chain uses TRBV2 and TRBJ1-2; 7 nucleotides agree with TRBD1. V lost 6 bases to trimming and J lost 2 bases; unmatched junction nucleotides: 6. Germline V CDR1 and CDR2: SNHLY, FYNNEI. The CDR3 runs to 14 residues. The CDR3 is CASSLLTGNYGYTF. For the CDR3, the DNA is TGTGCCAGCAGCCTATTGACAGGGAACTATGGCTACACCTTC.

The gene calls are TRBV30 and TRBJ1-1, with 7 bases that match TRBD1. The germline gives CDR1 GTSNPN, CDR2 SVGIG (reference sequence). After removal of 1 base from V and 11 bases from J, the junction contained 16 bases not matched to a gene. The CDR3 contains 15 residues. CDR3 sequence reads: CAWSASGQSPDVAFF. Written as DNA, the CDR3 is TGTGCCTGGAGTGCTTCGGGACAGTCACCCGACGTGGCTTTCTTT.

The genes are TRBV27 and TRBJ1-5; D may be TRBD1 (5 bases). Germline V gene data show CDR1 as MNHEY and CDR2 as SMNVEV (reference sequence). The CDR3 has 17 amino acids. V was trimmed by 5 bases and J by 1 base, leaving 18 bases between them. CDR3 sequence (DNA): TGTGCCAGCAGTCACCTTCAGGGCGGGGCAAGCAATCAGCCCCAGCATTTT. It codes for CASSHLQGGASNQPQHF.

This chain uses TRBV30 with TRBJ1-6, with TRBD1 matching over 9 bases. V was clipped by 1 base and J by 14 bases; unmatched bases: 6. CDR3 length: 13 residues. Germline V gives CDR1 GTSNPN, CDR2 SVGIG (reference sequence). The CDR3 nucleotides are TGTGCCTGGAGTGGACAGGGGGGTCGATCCCTCCACTTT. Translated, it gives CAWSGQGGRSLHF.

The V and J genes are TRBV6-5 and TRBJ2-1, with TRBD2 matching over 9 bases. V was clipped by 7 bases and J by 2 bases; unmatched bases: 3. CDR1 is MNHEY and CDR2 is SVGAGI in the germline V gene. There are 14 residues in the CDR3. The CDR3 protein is CASTGTSTYNEQFF. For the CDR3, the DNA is TGTGCCAGCACCGGGACTAGCACCTACAATGAGCAGTTCTTC.

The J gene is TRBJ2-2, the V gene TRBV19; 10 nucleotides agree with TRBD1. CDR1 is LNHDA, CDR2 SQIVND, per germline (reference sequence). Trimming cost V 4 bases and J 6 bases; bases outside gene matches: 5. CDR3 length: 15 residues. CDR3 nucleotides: TGTGCCAGTAGTAGTGGGACAGGGGTGCCCGGGGAGCTGTTTTTT. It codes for CASSSGTGVPGELFF.